This T cell receptor beta chain was retrieved from a study of T cells in Graves' hyperthyroidism and ophthalmopathy. The germline V gene has CDR1 MRHNA and CDR2 SNTAGT. Trimming at V came to 3 bases and at J to 5 bases, leaving 21 bases not matched to a gene. The CDR3 runs to 19 residues. Amplified regions were TCR beta CDR3 sequences from RNA transcripts. HTBI primers were the set used in a first-round RT-PCR of the TCR CDR3. TCRdb used MiXCR to reprocess the multiplex PCR reads, holding one entry per CDR3 protein. The sample consists of hundreds of thousands of distinct CDR3 sequences, 14% of them appearing once. This clonotype was seen only once.

The chain carries TRBV6-4 and TRBJ1-1; 7 bases align to TRBD1. The TCR comes from a woman under 30 with Graves' hyperthyroidism. The sequencing sample was made of blood. The CDR3 region is CASSENWGSGGSSGTEAFF. For the CDR3, the DNA is TGTGCCAGCAGTGAAAATTGGGGATCAGGGGGGAGCTCCGGGACTGAAGCTTTCTTT.